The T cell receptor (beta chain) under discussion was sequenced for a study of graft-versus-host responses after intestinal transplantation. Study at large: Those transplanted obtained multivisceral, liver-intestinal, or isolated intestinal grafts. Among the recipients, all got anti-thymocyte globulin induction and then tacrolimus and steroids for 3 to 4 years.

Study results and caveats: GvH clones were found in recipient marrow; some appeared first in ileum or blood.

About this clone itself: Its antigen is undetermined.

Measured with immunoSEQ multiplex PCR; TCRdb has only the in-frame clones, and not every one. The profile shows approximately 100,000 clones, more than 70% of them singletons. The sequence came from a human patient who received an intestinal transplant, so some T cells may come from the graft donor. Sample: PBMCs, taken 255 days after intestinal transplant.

In DNA, the CDR3 is TGTGCCAGCAGTTACTCTGCGGGGAAGAACACCGGGGAGCTGTTTTTT. Translation gives CASSYSAGKNTGELFF. The V gene is TRBV6-5, the J gene TRBJ2-2; D perhaps matches TRBD2 (6 bases). Trimming took 0 bases from V and 1 from J, leaving 9 bases between them. The CDR3 sequence is 16 residues long. Germline lookup yields CDR1 MNHEY and CDR2 SVGAGI.